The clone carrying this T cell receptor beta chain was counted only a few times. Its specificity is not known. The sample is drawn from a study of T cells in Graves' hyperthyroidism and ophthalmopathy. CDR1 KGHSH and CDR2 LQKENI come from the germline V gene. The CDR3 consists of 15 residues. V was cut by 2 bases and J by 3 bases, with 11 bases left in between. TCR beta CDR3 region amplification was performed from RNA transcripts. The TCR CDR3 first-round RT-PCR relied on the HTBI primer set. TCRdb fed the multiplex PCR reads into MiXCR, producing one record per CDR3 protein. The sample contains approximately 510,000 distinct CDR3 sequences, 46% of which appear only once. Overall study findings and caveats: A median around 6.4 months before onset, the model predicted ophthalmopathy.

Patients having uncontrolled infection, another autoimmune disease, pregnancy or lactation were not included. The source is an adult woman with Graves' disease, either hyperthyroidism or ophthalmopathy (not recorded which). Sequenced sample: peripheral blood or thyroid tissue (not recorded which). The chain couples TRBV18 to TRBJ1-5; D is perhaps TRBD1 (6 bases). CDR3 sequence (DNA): TGTGCCAGCTCACCATCGGGGGCACCCAATCAGCCCCAGCATTTT. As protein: CASSPSGAPNQPQHF.